The 19 T cell receptor beta chains below come from one sample, sequenced in a study of persistence of HIV-infected CD4 T cells. The libraries were made with immunoSEQ version 4 in survey mode. Clones were read by immunoSEQ multiplex PCR, and TCRdb kept only the in-frame ones, dropping some. The sample lists 40,000 to 45,000 clones; about 89% were seen once. What these receptors recognize is not known. Nonspecific anti-CD3/anti-CD28 bead stimulation represents the broad CD4+ T cell repertoire. CD4+ T cells upregulating both CD40 ligand and CD69 were sorted as responding cells. This specimen consisted of CD4+ T cells sorted from PBMCs after roughly 19-hour stimulation, obtained from a patient who received antiretroviral therapy. All receptors come from an adult man with HIV who was CMV-seropositive.

This chain uses TRBV7-2 with TRBJ2-2; D gene uncertain. The germline V gene encodes CDR1 SGHTA and CDR2 FQGNSA. The CDR3 spans 14 residues. The V and J ends lost 3 bases and 5 bases respectively, with 10 bases between them. The chain's CDR3 is CASSLISGTGELFF. DNA for the CDR3: TGTGCCAGCAGCTTGATTTCCGGGACCGGGGAGCTGTTTTTT.

This rearrangement joins TRBV15 to TRBJ1-5; TRBD1 matches 12 bases. Trimming cost V 0 bases and J 6 bases; bases outside gene matches: 6. Germline CDR1 LNHNV, CDR2 YYDKDF (reference sequence). There are 17 residues in the CDR3. The chain's CDR3 is CATSRDLGQGAIQPQHF. The DNA for the CDR3 is TGTGCCACCAGCAGAGACCTGGGACAGGGGGCAATTCAGCCCCAGCATTTT.

This clone was counted once. This rearrangement joins TRBV5-5 to TRBJ2-7; 12 bases match TRBD1. J was trimmed by 2 bases and V by 4 bases; bases with no gene match: 7. The CDR3 totals 16 residues. Germline-derived CDR1 and CDR2 are SGHKS and YYEKEE (reference sequence). This CDR3 reads CASSLMGQGATYEQYF. The CDR3 DNA reads TGTGCCAGCAGCCTGATGGGACAGGGGGCAACCTACGAGCAGTACTTC. Using reference TRBV5-5 and TRBJ2-7 for the parts outside the CDR3, the full variable domain is DAGVTQSPTHLIKTRGQQVTLRCSPISGHKSVSWYQQVLGQGPQFIFQYYEKEERGRGNFPDRFSARQFPNYSSELNVNALLLGDSALYLCASSLMGQGATYEQYFGPGTRLTVT.

This chain uses TRBV21-1 with TRBJ2-5. TRBV21-1 is a listed pseudogene. The CDR3 is 15 residues long. CDR3: CASSLLGAVQETQYF. DNA of the CDR3: TGTGCCAGCAGCCTACTCGGGGCGGTACAAGAGACCCAGTACTTC.

The rearrangement uses TRBV28 and TRBJ1-6; D is possibly TRBD1 (6 bases). The germline V gene encodes CDR1 MDHEN and CDR2 SYDVKM. This CDR3 has 10 residues. The V gene lost 8 bases and the J gene lost 14 bases, with 10 bases spanning the gap. CDR3 DNA: TGTGCCAGCGGACAGAGGGCCCTCCACTTT. It yields the protein CASGQRALHF.

The chain links TRBV10-2 to TRBJ1-2; a possible D gene is TRBD1 (5 bases). Trimming pared 1 base from V and 8 bases from J, leaving 14 bases between. Germline CDR1 is WSHSY and CDR2 is SAAADI. CDR3 length: 14 amino acids. CDR3 amino acids: CASSELGGMGGYTF. The CDR3, as DNA: TGCGCCAGCAGTGAGTTGGGGGGGATGGGCGGCTACACCTTC.

The chain employs TRBV2 and TRBJ1-5; 9 bases line up with TRBD1. The CDR3 length is 14 residues. Losses at the gene ends were 7 bases for V and 9 bases for J; bases not matched to a gene: 10. CDR1 is SNHLY and CDR2 is FYNNEI in the germline V gene. CDR3 loop: CASKGQGGAGPQHF. CDR3 in DNA: TGTGCCAGCAAGGGACAGGGTGGGGCGGGGCCCCAGCATTTT. The whole variable domain, remainder taken from reference TRBV2 and TRBJ1-5, is EPEVTQTPSHQVTQMGQEVILRCVPISNHLYFYWYRQILGQKVEFLVSFYNNEISEKSEIFDDQFSVERPDGSNFTLKIRSTKLEDSAMYFCASKGQGGAGPQHFGDGTRLSIL.

The chain recombines TRBV28 with TRBJ2-7; D possibly corresponds to TRBD1 (6 bases). Germline values: CDR1 MDHEN, CDR2 SYDVKM. V was cut by 3 bases and J by 1 base, with 10 bases left in between. CDR3 length: 14 residues. In DNA form, the CDR3 reads TGTGCCAGCAGTTTTAGTCAGGGGTCCTACGAGCAGTACTTC. It is translated as CASSFSQGSYEQYF.

This clone was detected once. The chain links TRBV6-5 to TRBJ2-7; 11 bases align to TRBD1. The CDR3 length is 14 residues. Germline V gene sequence: CDR1 MNHEY, CDR2 SVGAGI. After removal of 8 bases from V and 0 bases from J, the junction contained 3 bases not matched to a gene. This chain's CDR3 is CASRGTGGSYEQYF. The CDR3 DNA follows: TGTGCCAGCCGGGGGACAGGGGGCTCCTACGAGCAGTACTTC.

This chain connects TRBV5-1 to TRBJ1-4, with D possibly TRBD1 on 5 matching bases. V lost 4 bases and J 0 bases, leaving 19 bases between the germline ends. Per the germline V gene, CDR1 is SGHRS and CDR2 is YFSETQ. The CDR3 extends over 18 amino acids. DNA of the CDR3: TGCGCCAGCAGCCTAGGGACTTATGACCTTGCAACTAATGAAAAACTGTTTTTT. Translation gives CASSLGTYDLATNEKLFF.

The rearrangement joins TRBV7-8 to TRBJ2-6, with 7 bases matching TRBD1. The germline V gene encodes CDR1 SGHVS and CDR2 FQNEAQ. V lost 7 bases and J lost 2; bases outside the gene matches: 11. This CDR3 is built from 17 residues. CDR3: CASIKLRGMAGANVLTF. CDR3 bases: TGTGCCAGCATTAAGCTCAGGGGGATGGCTGGGGCCAACGTCCTGACTTTC.

The DNA of the CDR3 is TGCAGCGTTCGGGACAGCGATCAGCCCCAGCATTTT. Translated, it gives CSVRDSDQPQHF. The chain links TRBV29-1 to TRBJ1-5, with 7 bases aligning to TRBD1. The junction had 3 bases not matched to a gene; V was cut back by 5 bases and J by 5 bases. CDR1 and CDR2 from the germline V gene are SQVTM and ANQGSEA. This CDR3 has 12 residues.

The J gene is TRBJ1-1, the V gene TRBV7-3; perhaps TRBD1 as D (5 bases). In germline, CDR1 is SGHTA, CDR2 FQGTGA. V lost 0 bases and J lost 7, with 12 bases in between. This CDR3 contains 14 residues. The CDR3 DNA sequence: TGTGCCAGCAGCTTAACGAAGGACATGGTTGAAGCTTTCTTT. It specifies CASSLTKDMVEAFF.

The rearrangement links TRBV15 to TRBJ1-1, with D tentatively TRBD1 (5 bases). CDR3 length equals 14 residues. Germline V gene data show CDR1 as LNHNV and CDR2 as YYDKDF (reference sequence). Trimming removed 4 bases at V and 7 bases at J, with 16 bases between. The DNA for the CDR3 is TGTGCCACCAGCATGGGACGGGGATGGGTTGAAGCTTTCTTT. This codes for CATSMGRGWVEAFF.

Worth noting for this clone: The junction departs from the called germline gene at one end, perhaps through a read error. The genes are TRBV3-1 (or the pseudogene TRBV3-2) and TRBJ2-7, with 9 nucleotides matching TRBD1. Per the germline V gene, CDR1 is LGHDT and CDR2 is YNNKEL (reference sequence). The length of the CDR3 is 12 residues. CDR3 region: CASSPGTGWAAF. CDR3 coding DNA: TGTGCCAGCAGCCCCGGGACAGGGTGGGCCGCATTC.

The chain couples TRBV5-5 to TRBJ2-7, with 11 positions matching TRBD1. Germline trimming cut 4 bases from V and 4 bases from J; bases unmatched to any gene: 7. Germline lookup yields CDR1 SGHKS and CDR2 YYEKEE (reference sequence). There are 15 residues in the CDR3. Here the CDR3 reads CASSGRDRGSYEQYF. The CDR3 DNA reads TGTGCCAGCAGCGGGCGGGACAGGGGGAGTTACGAGCAGTACTTC.

V and J are TRBV2 and TRBJ2-2; maybe TRBD2 (5 bases). The CDR3 contains 15 residues. Trimming took off 4 bases at V and 7 bases at J, with 16 bases between the two ends. The germline V gene has CDR1 SNHLY and CDR2 FYNNEI. The CDR3 spells CASSALPLGGGELFF. CDR3 bases: TGTGCCAGCAGTGCCCTCCCCCTCGGAGGCGGGGAGCTGTTTTTT.

The V gene is TRBV4-2, the J gene TRBJ1-2; 8 nucleotides match TRBD1. V shed 0 bases, J shed 5 bases, and the junction held 5 bases outside the gene matches. This CDR3 comprises 15 residues. The germline V gene has CDR1 LGHNA and CDR2 YNFKEQ. CDR3 in DNA: TGTGCCAGCAGCCAAGATACAGGGGGAAGTTATGGCTACACCTTC. This gives the protein CASSQDTGGSYGYTF.

The gene calls are TRBV2 and TRBJ1-1; D may be TRBD1 (5 bases). V lost 8 bases and J lost 5, with 18 bases in between. CDR3 length: 14 amino acids. The germline CDR1 and CDR2 sequences are SNHLY and FYNNEI. The chain's CDR3 is CASFSGGYETEAFF. The CDR3 DNA reads as TGTGCCAGCTTTTCGGGGGGGTATGAGACTGAAGCTTTCTTT. Using reference TRBV2 and TRBJ1-1 for the parts outside the CDR3, the full variable domain is EPEVTQTPSHQVTQMGQEVILRCVPISNHLYFYWYRQILGQKVEFLVSFYNNEISEKSEIFDDQFSVERPDGSNFTLKIRSTKLEDSAMYFCASFSGGYETEAFFGQGTRLTVV.